Listed below are T cell receptor beta chains from one sample, sequenced in a study of blood T cell repertoires in COVID-19. TCRdb keeps only in-frame clones here, not all; method: immunoSEQ multiplex PCR. This table holds about 50,000 clones, less than 90% found once. Sequencing used peripheral blood. The receptors were sampled from a human donor in a cohort sampled during active COVID-19. Each CDR3 is given without its conserved first and last residue. The order of the fields is V gene, J gene, CDR3 protein.

v_call: TRBV28
j_call: TRBJ1-2
cdr3_aa: ASSLGQGLADGYT

v_call: TRBV7-2
j_call: TRBJ1-6
cdr3_aa: ASTDLGAGRWNSPLH

v_call: TRBV3-1/TRBV3-2
j_call: TRBJ2-2
cdr3_aa: ASNYRGRTGELF

v_call: TRBV5-1
j_call: TRBJ1-3
cdr3_aa: ASSLEGRNTIY

v_call: TRBV6-5
j_call: TRBJ2-5
cdr3_aa: ASSYQETQY

v_call: TRBV9
j_call: TRBJ1-1
cdr3_aa: ASSSGQLNTEAF

v_call: TRBV2
j_call: TRBJ1-2
cdr3_aa: ASSENTFYGYT

v_call: TRBV10-2
j_call: TRBJ1-5
cdr3_aa: ASRTTGGNQPQH

v_call: TRBV5-5
j_call: TRBJ2-7
cdr3_aa: ASSLVRGSYEQY

v_call: TRBV6-5
j_call: TRBJ2-2
cdr3_aa: ASSYSRLYTGELF

v_call: TRBV6-5
j_call: TRBJ2-2
cdr3_aa: ASSSGWNTGELF

v_call: TRBV19
j_call: TRBJ1-5
cdr3_aa: ASTPSGRRQPQH

v_call: TRBV5-1
j_call: TRBJ2-2
cdr3_aa: ASSLEGQTNTGELF

v_call: TRBV2
j_call: TRBJ2-5
cdr3_aa: ASSDGRGGETQY

v_call: TRBV11-2
j_call: TRBJ1-1
cdr3_aa: ASRIPLGRNTEAF

v_call: TRBV2
j_call: TRBJ2-3
cdr3_aa: ASRELLAQDTQY

v_call: TRBV5-6
j_call: TRBJ2-7
cdr3_aa: ASSAQVRSVYEQY

v_call: TRBV7-8
j_call: TRBJ1-2
cdr3_aa: ASNPIWTGGFYGYT

v_call: TRBV7-2
j_call: TRBJ2-1
cdr3_aa: ATDLAGGPYNEQF